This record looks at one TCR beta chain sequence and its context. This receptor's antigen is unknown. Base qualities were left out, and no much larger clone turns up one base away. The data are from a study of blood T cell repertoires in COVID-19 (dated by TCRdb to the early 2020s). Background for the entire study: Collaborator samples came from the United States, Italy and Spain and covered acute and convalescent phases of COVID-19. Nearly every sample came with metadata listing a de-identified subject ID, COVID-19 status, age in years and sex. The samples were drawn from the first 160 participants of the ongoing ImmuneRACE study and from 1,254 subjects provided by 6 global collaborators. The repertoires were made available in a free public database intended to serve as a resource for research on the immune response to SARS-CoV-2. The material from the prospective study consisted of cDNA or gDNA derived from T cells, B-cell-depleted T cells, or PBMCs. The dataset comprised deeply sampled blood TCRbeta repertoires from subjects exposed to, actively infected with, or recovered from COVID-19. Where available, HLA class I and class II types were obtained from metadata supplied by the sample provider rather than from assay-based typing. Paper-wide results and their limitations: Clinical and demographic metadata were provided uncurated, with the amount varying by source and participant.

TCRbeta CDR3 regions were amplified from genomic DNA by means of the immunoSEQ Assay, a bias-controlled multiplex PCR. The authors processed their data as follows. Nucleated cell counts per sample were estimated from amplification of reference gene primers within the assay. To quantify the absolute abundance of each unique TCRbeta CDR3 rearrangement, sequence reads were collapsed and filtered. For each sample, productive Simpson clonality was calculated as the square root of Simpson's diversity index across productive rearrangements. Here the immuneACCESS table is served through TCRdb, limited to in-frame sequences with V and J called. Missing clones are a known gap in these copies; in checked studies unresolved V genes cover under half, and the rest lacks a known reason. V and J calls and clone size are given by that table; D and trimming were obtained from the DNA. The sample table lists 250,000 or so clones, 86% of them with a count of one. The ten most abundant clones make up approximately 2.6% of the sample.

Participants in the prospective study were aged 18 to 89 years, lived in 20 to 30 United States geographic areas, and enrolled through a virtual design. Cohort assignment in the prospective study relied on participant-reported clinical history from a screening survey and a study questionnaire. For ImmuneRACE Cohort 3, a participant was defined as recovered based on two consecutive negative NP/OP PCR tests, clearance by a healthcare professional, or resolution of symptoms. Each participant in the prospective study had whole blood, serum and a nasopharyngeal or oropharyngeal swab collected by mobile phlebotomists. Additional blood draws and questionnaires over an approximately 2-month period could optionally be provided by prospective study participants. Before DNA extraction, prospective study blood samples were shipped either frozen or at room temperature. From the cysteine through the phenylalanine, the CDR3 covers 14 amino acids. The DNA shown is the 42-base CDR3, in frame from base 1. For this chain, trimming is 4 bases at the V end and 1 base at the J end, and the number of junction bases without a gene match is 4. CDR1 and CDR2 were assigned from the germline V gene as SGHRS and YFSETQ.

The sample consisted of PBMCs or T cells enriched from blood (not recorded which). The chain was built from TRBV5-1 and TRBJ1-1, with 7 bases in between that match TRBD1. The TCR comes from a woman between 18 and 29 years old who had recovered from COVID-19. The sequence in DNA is TGCGCCAGCAGCCAGGGACAGCGGAACACTGAAGCTTTCTTT. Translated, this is CASSQGQRNTEAFF.